The clone carrying this T cell receptor beta chain occurred a few times. The record originates from a study of blood T cells in healthy people across ages. Germline values: CDR1 SQVTM, CDR2 ANQGSEA. Between the trimmed V and J ends, which lost 6 bases and 1 base, there was a span of 17 bases. The CDR3 spans 15 residues. The donors, healthy Caucasians from Russia, were aged 6 to 90. A second PCR of about 7 to 12 cycles used a sample-barcoded 5' primer and a J-beta primer mix. Tagging of each cDNA molecule was performed by a template-switch adaptor with 12 random nucleotides. TCRdb redid the calling of the 5' RACE reads with MiXCR, one entry per CDR3 protein. Found here are hundreds of thousands of distinct CDR3 sequences, 40% to 50% of them singletons; the top ten hold 20% to 25%.

What was sequenced was blood. This receptor was identified in a man older than 75 in good health. The genes are TRBV29-1 and TRBJ2-3; D is possibly TRBD1 (5 bases). The CDR3 spells CSVERARVGTDTQYF. Here the CDR3 DNA reads TGCAGCGTCGAAAGGGCCAGGGTTGGCACAGATACGCAGTATTTT.